Below, 29 T cell receptor beta chains from the same sample are listed, as sequenced in a study of T cell clonality in common variable immunodeficiency. Sequenced by immunoSEQ multiplex PCR; TCRdb stores in-frame clones only, minus some. The table lists fewer than 60,000 clones, no singletons, with approximately 2.2% in the top ten. Sequencing input: peripheral blood mononuclear cells. Receptors originate from a person aged 18-70 years in good health.

This clone came up many times. The CDR3 goes on 3 residues after the read ends, and that part is filled in from the germline J gene. The chain uses TRBV18 and TRBJ1-4; D not resolved. The CDR3 has 16 residues. CDR1 and CDR2 from the germline V gene are KGHSH and LQKENI. V lost 2 bases and J lost 2, with 12 bases in between. The CDR3 spells CASSPDIGSTNEKLFF. The covered CDR3 bases are TGTGCCAGCTCACCAGATATAGGGTCGACTAATGAAAAA.

This clone has a count of ten or more. The CDR3 end lies 3 residues beyond the end of the read and is filled in from the germline J gene. The J gene is TRBJ2-1, the V gene TRBV19; D is ambiguous. CDR3 size: 14 residues. Germline CDR1 is LNHDA and CDR2 is SQIVND (reference sequence). Trimming pared 5 bases from V and 8 bases from J, leaving 16 bases between. The sequenced part of the CDR3 DNA is TGTGCCAGTAGTTTTGCCCCCGCTACGCATGAG. It encodes CASSFAPATHE. The full CDR3 sequence reads CASSFAPATHEQFF.

This clone was seen many times. The read is 3 residues too short to cover the CDR3 end, so that end is filled in from the germline J gene. The chain joins TRBV5-4 to TRBJ2-2; D perhaps matches TRBD2 (5 bases). Trimming pared 0 bases from V and 6 bases from J, leaving 9 bases between. Germline CDR1 SGHNT, CDR2 YYREEE (reference sequence). CDR3 length: 14 amino acids. The part of the CDR3 DNA that was read is TGTGCCAGCAGCTTGGATCTAGCTCCCGGGGAG. Translation gives CASSLDLAPGE. The CDR3 in full is CASSLDLAPGELFF.

This clone was seen ten or more times. CDR3 sequence: CSAFLNSGGGRYNEQFF. The sequenced CDR3 bases are TGCAGTGCTTTCCTGAACTCGGGCGGGGGGCGGTACAATGAG. The rearrangement links TRBV20-1 to TRBJ2-1, with TRBD2 identical over 8 bases. The CDR3 end is not reached by the read, which stops 3 residues before it; the germline J gene fills it in. The junction had 16 bases not matched to a gene; V was cut back by 5 bases and J by 4 bases. Germline-derived CDR1 and CDR2 are DFQATT and SNEGSKA (reference sequence). The CDR3 loop spans 17 amino acids.

This clone was counted at least ten times. The DNA ends 3 residues before the CDR3 does, and the rest of the CDR3 is filled in from the germline J gene. The J gene is TRBJ2-7, the V gene TRBV18; 12 positions match TRBD2. Germline V gene lookup returns CDR1 KGHSH and CDR2 LQKENI. The CDR3 extends over 16 amino acids. V lost 1 base, J lost 5 bases, and 6 bases stayed unmatched. The sequenced part of the CDR3 DNA is TGTGCCAGCTCACCACAGCTAGCGGGGGGGGTCCACGAG. Protein sequence: CASSPQLAGGVHE. The full-length CDR3 reads as CASSPQLAGGVHEQYF.

This clone was detected a few times. The read halts 3 residues ahead of the CDR3 end, with the missing end drawn from the germline J gene. The chain has TRBV20-1 and TRBJ1-3; unclear D gene. The V and J ends lost 0 bases and 0 bases respectively, with 6 bases between them. CDR1 DFQATT and CDR2 SNEGSKA come from the germline V gene (reference sequence). CDR3 size: 14 residues. CDR3 residues: CSARDQVSGNTIYF. The sequenced part of the CDR3 DNA is TGCAGTGCTAGAGATCAGGTCTCTGGAAACACC.

In the case of this clone: The read ends 3 residues before the CDR3 terminus; that terminus is restored from the germline J gene. The gene calls are TRBV18 and TRBJ1-1; D perhaps matches TRBD1 (6 bases). Germline CDR1 and CDR2: KGHSH and LQKENI. V shed 3 bases and J shed 7 bases, with 15 bases lying between them. CDR3 length equals 14 residues. CDR3 region: CASSPSAGAFEAFF. The sequenced part of the CDR3 DNA is TGTGCCAGCTCACCCTCAGCAGGGGCATTTGAA.

In this sample, this clone turned up many times. The CDR3 is cut off 3 residues early in the read; its end comes from the germline J gene. The chain recombines TRBV29-1 with TRBJ1-2; 8 bases are shared with TRBD1. Trimming removed 4 bases from V and 7 bases from J; junction bases left unmatched: 5. Germline V CDR1 and CDR2: SQVTM, ANQGSEA. The CDR3 has 12 residues. CDR3 bases read: TGCAGCGTTGCCGGGACAGGCTCTGGC. Encoded protein: CSVAGTGSG. The whole CDR3 sequence is CSVAGTGSGYTF.

In this sample, this clone turned up many times. Read data end 3 residues before the CDR3 end; the end is taken from the germline J gene. This chain links TRBV6-1 with TRBJ2-5, with a weak D call TRBD2 (5 bases). The CDR3 extends over 13 amino acids. The germline V gene encodes CDR1 MNHNS and CDR2 SASEGT. Trimming left V 3 bases short and J 5 bases short, with 10 bases between. This CDR3 is CASSDHTRETQYF. CDR3 bases read: TGTGCCAGCAGTGACCATACTAGGGAGACC.

This clone was observed many times. The sequenced fragment ends 3 residues before the CDR3 boundary, so the rest is inferred from the germline J gene. The chain joins TRBV14 to TRBJ1-5; TRBD1 is a possible D gene (5 bases). Looked up from germline, CDR1 is SGHDN and CDR2 is FVKESK. The CDR3 has 13 residues. Deletions cut 4 bases from V and 2 bases from J, with 6 bases between. The CDR3 DNA, read in part, is TGTGCCAGCAGCCCCAGGGGCAATCAGCCC. Translated: CASSPRGNQP. The complete CDR3 sequence is CASSPRGNQPQHF.

This clone appeared many times. CDR3: CATGSGAPGGEQYF. The CDR3 DNA, read in part, is TGTGCCACGGGAAGCGGGGCCCCGGGCGGCGAG. This chain links TRBV15 with TRBJ2-7; 7 bases map to TRBD2. The read ends 3 residues early relative to the CDR3; the germline J gene fills the gap. Germline assignment: CDR1 LNHNV and CDR2 YYDKDF (reference sequence). With 9 bases clipped from V and 6 bases from J, the junction kept 14 bases outside the gene matches. The CDR3 has 14 amino acids.

Regarding this clone: Read sequence stops 3 residues before the CDR3 end, and the germline J gene provides the missing end. The V and J genes are TRBV7-8 and TRBJ2-2; 10 bases line up with TRBD1. Per germline, CDR1 SGHVS and CDR2 FQNEAQ. The CDR3 has 15 amino acids. Here the CDR3 reads CASRGGDRGDSPLFF. The CDR3 DNA, read in part, is TGTGCCAGCAGGGGAGGGGACAGGGGAGACTCACCG.

This clone was detected many times. The read terminates 3 residues before the CDR3 end, so the remaining end is supplied by the germline J gene. The J gene is TRBJ1-2, the V gene TRBV29-1; D perhaps matches TRBD1 (5 bases). CDR1 is SQVTM and CDR2 is ANQGSEA in the germline V gene. V was trimmed by 4 bases and J by 4 bases, leaving 10 bases between them. This CDR3 has 12 amino acids. CDR3 sequence: CSVAGRFYGYTF. The CDR3 bases that were read are TGCAGCGTTGCAGGGAGGTTCTATGGC.

At least ten counts were recorded for this clone. The read falls 3 residues short of the CDR3 end, and the missing part is taken from the germline J gene. The chain is built from TRBV7-9 and TRBJ2-2; unclear D gene. The CDR3 spans 12 residues. Per germline, CDR1 SEHNR and CDR2 FQNEAQ (reference sequence). Trimming took off 7 bases at V and 2 bases at J, with 5 bases between the two ends. The CDR3 protein is CASNSNTGELFF. Partial CDR3 DNA: TGTGCCAGCAATTCAAACACCGGGGAG.

About this clone itself: The read terminates 3 residues before the CDR3 end, so the remaining end is supplied by the germline J gene. This rearrangement joins TRBV19 to TRBJ2-1, with TRBD2 identical over 15 bases. With 10 bases clipped from V and 7 bases from J, the junction kept 8 bases outside the gene matches. Germline-derived CDR1 and CDR2 are LNHDA and SQIVND (reference sequence). The length of the CDR3 is 15 residues. The CDR3 region is CAMKGGLAGGNEQFF. Partial CDR3 DNA: TGTGCCATGAAGGGGGGACTAGCGGGGGGAAATGAG.

This clone was observed many times. The CDR3 end falls 3 residues outside the read, so it is completed with the germline J gene. The chain couples TRBV12-3 or TRBV12-4 to TRBJ2-7; tentatively, D is TRBD2 (5 bases). This CDR3 region has 14 residues. Trimming took 9 bases from V and 5 from J, leaving 20 bases between them. The CDR3 protein is CASRPRAAINEQYF. The sequenced CDR3 bases are TGTGCCAGTCGACCGCGGGCTGCTATAAACGAG.

Only a few counts were recorded for this clone. The sequenced fragment ends 3 residues before the CDR3 boundary, so the rest is inferred from the germline J gene. The rearrangement uses TRBV7-9 and TRBJ1-2; D perhaps matches TRBD1 (6 bases). The V gene's germline CDR1 is SEHNR and CDR2 FQNEAQ (reference sequence). V gave up 1 base and J gave up 0 bases, with 9 bases separating them. CDR3 size: 15 residues. CDR3 sequence: CASSLGQAANYGYTF. Incomplete CDR3 DNA: TGTGCCAGCAGCTTAGGACAGGCCGCTAACTATGGC. Drawing the rest from reference TRBV7-9 and TRBJ1-2, the complete variable domain is DTGVSQNPRHKITKRGQNVTFRCDPISEHNRLYWYRQTLGQGPEFLTYFQNEAQLEKSRLLSDRFSAERPKGSFSTLEIQRTEQGDSAMYLCASSLGQAANYGYTFGSGTRLTVV.

This clone came up many times. The read stops 3 residues short of the end of the CDR3; the missing end is completed from the germline J gene. The chain recombines TRBV30 with TRBJ1-6; 7 bases align to TRBD1. With V trimmed by 2 bases and J by 9 bases, 7 bases remained unmatched. Germline assignment: CDR1 GTSNPN and CDR2 SVGIG (reference sequence). The CDR3 has 14 residues. CDR3 DNA, as far as it was read: TGTGCCTGGAGTTACAGGGGAGGAAGTTCACCC. This translates into CAWSYRGGSSP. The whole CDR3 is CAWSYRGGSSPLHF.

In its sample, this clone was seen many times. Read coverage stops 3 residues before the CDR3 terminus; the germline J gene supplies the remainder. The chain uses TRBV2 and TRBJ2-7; either TRBD1 or TRBD2 may supply D (5 bases each). This CDR3 is 16 amino acids long. V was pared by 6 bases and J by 0 bases, with 18 bases between. Germline V gene data show CDR1 as SNHLY and CDR2 as FYNNEI. The CDR3 loop reads CASRDIYTGSSYEQYF. CDR3 DNA, as far as it was read: TGTGCCAGCAGGGACATTTATACGGGAAGCTCCTACGAG.

This clone was observed many times. The sequence runs out 3 residues before the end of the CDR3; the remainder is reconstructed from the germline J gene. V gene TRBV6-1 combines with J gene TRBJ2-2, with 8 positions matching TRBD1. Germline-derived CDR1 and CDR2 are MNHNS and SASEGT. The CDR3 extends over 17 amino acids. J lost 5 bases, V lost 2 bases, and 10 bases had no gene match. The CDR3 spells CASSEIGAGGRTGELFF. The sequenced CDR3 bases are TGTGCCAGCAGTGAAATCGGGGCAGGGGGCCGAACCGGGGAG.

This clone came up a few times. From the germline J gene comes the end of the CDR3, since the read stops 3 residues before it. The chain recombines TRBV7-9 with TRBJ1-1, with D possibly TRBD1 on 6 matching bases. V lost 5 bases to trimming and J lost 5 bases, with 12 bases between them. From germline, CDR1 is SEHNR and CDR2 FQNEAQ (reference sequence). This CDR3 spans 13 amino acids. CDR3 DNA, as far as it was read: TGTGCCAGCAGCCCACAGGGTCGAACTGAA. This encodes CASSPQGRTE. The whole CDR3 protein reads CASSPQGRTEAFF.

This clone was detected only a few times. The CDR3 end lies 3 residues beyond the end of the read and is filled in from the germline J gene. The chain combines TRBV7-2 with TRBJ2-4; no definite D call. Germline CDR1 reads SGHTA; CDR2 reads FQGNSA. The CDR3 has 14 amino acids. The chain's CDR3 is CASSFTAYNQPQYF. The part of the CDR3 DNA that was read is TGTGCCAGCAGCTTTACAGCCTACAATCAGCCT.

This clone was seen many times. The read stops 3 residues short of the end of the CDR3; the missing end is completed from the germline J gene. The V and J genes are TRBV10-3 and TRBJ1-2; TRBD1 is a possible D gene (6 bases). Deletions cut 9 bases from V and 4 bases from J, with 24 bases between. The CDR3 consists of 16 residues. Germline lookup yields CDR1 ENHRY and CDR2 SYGVKD. CDR3 sequence: CAISDRRSQGIYGYTF. The part of the CDR3 DNA that was read is TGTGCCATTTCGGACCGGCGGAGCCAGGGGATCTATGGC.

This clone was seen repeatedly, ten times or more. The DNA ends 3 residues before the CDR3 does, and the rest of the CDR3 is filled in from the germline J gene. The chain recombines TRBV7-3 with TRBJ2-5, with TRBD2 identical over 7 bases. The CDR3 consists of 17 residues. The ends lost 1 base at V and 4 bases at J; junction bases unmatched: 12. Germline loops: CDR1 SGHTA, CDR2 FQGTGA. The part of the CDR3 DNA that was read is TGTGCCAGCAGCTTAAGGCCAGCGGGGACGGGAGGAGAGACC. Its translation: CASSLRPAGTGGET. The entire CDR3 reads CASSLRPAGTGGETQYF. The full variable domain, rest sourced from reference TRBV7-3 and TRBJ2-5, is GAGVSQTPSNKVTEKGKYVELRCDPISGHTALYWYRQSLGQGPEFLIYFQGTGAADDSGLPNDRFFAVRPEGSVSTLKIQRTERGDSAVYLCASSLRPAGTGGETQYFGPGTRLLVL.

In this sample, this clone turned up many times. The read finishes 3 residues shy of the CDR3 end, and the germline J gene is used to complete it. V gene TRBV20-1 combines with J gene TRBJ1-2; D not resolved. Germline V lookup: CDR1 DFQATT, CDR2 SNEGSKA (reference sequence). CDR3 size: 13 residues. V lost 4 bases, J lost 4 bases, and 13 bases lay in between. The CDR3 is CSAKQVSTYGYTF. The covered CDR3 bases are TGCAGTGCTAAGCAGGTATCGACCTATGGC.

This clone was seen many times. The missing CDR3 end, 3 residues past where the read stops, is filled in from the germline J gene. The V gene is TRBV11-3, the J gene TRBJ2-1; TRBD2 matches 10 bases. Germline V gene lookup returns CDR1 SGHNT and CDR2 YENEEA. V lost 5 bases, J lost 7 bases, and 8 bases stayed unmatched. This CDR3 has 15 residues. This CDR3 reads CASSLRGSGGNEQFF. The CDR3 bases that were read are TGTGCCAGCAGCCTCCGGGGTAGCGGGGGGAATGAG.

The CDR3 loop is CAWSEGGGRETQYF. CDR3 DNA, as far as it was read: TGTGCCTGGAGTGAGGGGGGGGGACGGGAGACC. The chain couples TRBV30 to TRBJ2-5; a possible D gene is TRBD2 (7 bases). The sequenced fragment ends 3 residues before the CDR3 boundary, so the rest is inferred from the germline J gene. V was cut by 1 base and J by 5 bases, with 14 bases left in between. This CDR3 region has 14 residues. Germline-derived CDR1 and CDR2 are GTSNPN and SVGIG (reference sequence).

Comment on this clone: The sequence runs out 3 residues before the end of the CDR3; the remainder is reconstructed from the germline J gene. The V gene is TRBV13, the J gene TRBJ1-6; TRBD1 matches at 7 bases. Germline trimming cut 2 bases from V and 4 bases from J; bases unmatched to any gene: 11. This CDR3 has 18 amino acids. Germline V gives CDR1 PRHDT, CDR2 FYEKMQ (reference sequence). The part of the CDR3 DNA that was read is TGTGCCAGCAGCTTAAGACAGGGCAAATTTCCATATAATTCACCC. It translates to CASSLRQGKFPYNSP. The whole CDR3 protein is CASSLRQGKFPYNSPLHF.

This clone was counted many times. Sequencing ends 3 residues short of the CDR3 end; the germline J gene provides the rest. The rearrangement uses TRBV5-1 and TRBJ2-3; D uncertain. The CDR3 spans 14 residues. The ends were cut back, 0 bases at V and 6 bases at J, with 11 bases in the middle. Looked up from germline, CDR1 is SGHRS and CDR2 is YFSETQ. CDR3 in amino acids: CASSLAGPPDTQYF. The covered CDR3 bases are TGCGCCAGCAGCTTGGCCGGTCCCCCGGATACG.